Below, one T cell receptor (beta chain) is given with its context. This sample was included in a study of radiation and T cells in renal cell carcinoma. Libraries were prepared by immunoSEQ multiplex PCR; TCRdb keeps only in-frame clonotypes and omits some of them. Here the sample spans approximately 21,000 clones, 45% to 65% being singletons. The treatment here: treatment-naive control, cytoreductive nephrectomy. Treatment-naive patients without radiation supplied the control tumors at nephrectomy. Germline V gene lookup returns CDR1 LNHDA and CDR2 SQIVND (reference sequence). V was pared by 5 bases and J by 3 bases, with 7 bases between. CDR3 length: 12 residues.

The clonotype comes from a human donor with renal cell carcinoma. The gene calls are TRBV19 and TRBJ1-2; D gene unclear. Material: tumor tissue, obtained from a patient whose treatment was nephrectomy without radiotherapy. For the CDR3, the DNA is TGTGCCAGTAGTCGTGAGGACTATGGCTACACCTTC. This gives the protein CASSREDYGYTF.